The present T cell receptor beta chain was sequenced within a study of T cell repertoires in cytomegalovirus infection. Across the whole study: Public signatures in TCR beta pointed to CMV infection and matching HLA type. Study-level points and caveats: Cumulative frequency (of public TCR beta family members) identified carriers of CMV plus the relevant HLA. Ex vivo responses were dominated by HLA-C-restricted CMV-specific TCR beta clonotypes.

This clonotype was picked up a small number of times. What it binds is unknown. TCRdb used MiXCR to reprocess the reads, holding one entry per CDR3 protein. The table lists 740,000 or so distinct CDR3 sequences, about a third of them singletons. The CDR3 loop spans 18 amino acids. V was cut by 4 bases and J by 0 bases, with 20 bases left in between. Germline V lookup: CDR1 LNHNV, CDR2 YYDKDF (reference sequence). The V gene is TRBV15, the J gene TRBJ2-3; D perhaps matches TRBD2 (5 bases). The origin of this receptor is a human donor in good health (CMV status not recorded). Some clones in this sample may be carry-over from other donors' samples. Specimen: PBMCs. The CDR3: CATSTPAPTGLSTDTQYF. The CDR3 DNA is TGTGCCACCAGCACCCCGGCCCCTACCGGACTTAGCACAGATACGCAGTATTTT.